Following are 27 T cell receptor beta chains from one sample sequenced in a study of blood T cell repertoires in COVID-19. Generated by immunoSEQ multiplex PCR, the TCRdb table keeps only in-frame clones and is missing some. This sample has about 300,000 clones, with 70% to 90% found just once. Sequencing was carried out using peripheral blood. The receptor set was obtained from a man between 18 and 29 years old who had recovered from COVID-19.

This clone was found once. This chain uses TRBV5-1 with TRBJ2-3, with TRBD2 as a possible D gene (5 bases). Germline CDR1 and CDR2: SGHRS and YFSETQ. V lost 0 bases and J lost 2, with 10 bases in between. This CDR3 comprises 15 residues. The CDR3 protein is CASSLAATITDTQYF. For the CDR3, the DNA is TGCGCCAGCAGCTTGGCCGCGACTATCACAGATACGCAGTATTTT. Supplemented by reference TRBV5-1 and TRBJ2-3, the full variable domain reads KAGVTQTPRYLIKTRGQQVTLSCSPISGHRSVSWYQQTPGQGLQFLFEYFSETQRNKGNFPGRFSGRQFSNSRSEMNVSTLELGDSALYLCASSLAATITDTQYFGPGTRLTVL.

V usage is TRBV9 and J usage is TRBJ1-2, with D tentatively TRBD1 (5 bases). The ends were cut back, 0 bases at V and 8 bases at J, with 11 bases in the middle. This CDR3 has 13 residues. Germline CDR1 SGDLS, CDR2 YYNGEE. CDR3 in amino acids: CASSVDGAQGYTF. CDR3 nucleotides: TGTGCCAGCAGCGTAGATGGGGCCCAAGGCTACACCTTC.

This chain joins TRBV19 and TRBJ2-2; 10 positions agree with TRBD2. This CDR3 region has 16 residues. Germline values: CDR1 LNHDA, CDR2 SQIVND (reference sequence). V lost 6 bases and J lost 4; bases outside the gene matches: 8. Written as DNA, the CDR3 is TGTGCCAGTAGCCCAATAGCGGGAGGTGGCACCGGGGAGCTGTTTTTT. Protein product: CASSPIAGGGTGELFF.

The chain couples TRBV5-1 to TRBJ2-5, with 8 nucleotides matching TRBD1. CDR1 is SGHRS, CDR2 YFSETQ, per germline. V lost 1 base and J lost 3; bases outside the gene matches: 5. The CDR3 is 15 amino acids. CDR3 DNA: TGCGCCAGCAGCTTGTCGGGGACAGGAGAAGAGACCCAGTACTTC. The encoded protein is CASSLSGTGEETQYF.

V gene TRBV7-3 combines with J gene TRBJ2-1; 7 bases line up with TRBD1. CDR1 is SGHTA, CDR2 FQGTGA, per germline. The CDR3 spans 15 residues. V was pared by 0 bases and J by 9 bases, with 8 bases of the junction left unmatched. CDR3 DNA sequence: TGTGCCAGCAGCTTAACGGAGACAGGGTCCAGTGAGCAGTTCTTC. Residues: CASSLTETGSSEQFF.

V gene TRBV7-2 combines with J gene TRBJ1-1; the D gene is possibly TRBD1 (5 bases). The V and J ends lost 0 bases and 0 bases respectively, with 14 bases between them. The CDR3 consists of 17 residues. Germline V CDR1 and CDR2: SGHTA, FQGNSA. The CDR3 DNA is TGTGCCAGCAGCTTAGCTCGGGGCGGGGCACTGAACACTGAAGCTTTCTTT. Translated: CASSLARGGALNTEAFF. The full variable domain, rest sourced from reference TRBV7-2 and TRBJ1-1, is GAGVSQSPSNKVTEKGKDVELRCDPISGHTALYWYRQSLGQGLEFLIYFQGNSAPDKSGLPSDRFSAERTGGSVSTLTIQRTQQEDSAVYLCASSLARGGALNTEAFFGQGTRLTVV.

CDR3 sequence: CASSHGTEAFF. The CDR3 nucleotides are TGTGCCAGCAGTCACGGCACTGAAGCTTTCTTT. The V call is TRBV6-5, the J call TRBJ1-1; D is ambiguous. Germline values: CDR1 MNHEY, CDR2 SVGAGI. V was cut by 5 bases and J by 4 bases, with 5 bases left in between. The CDR3 sequence is 11 residues long.

A single count supports this clone. This rearrangement joins TRBV15 to TRBJ2-1; 11 bases are shared with TRBD2. V shed 3 bases, J shed 7 bases, and the junction held 11 bases outside the gene matches. Germline-derived CDR1 and CDR2 are LNHNV and YYDKDF (reference sequence). The CDR3 sequence is 17 residues long. CDR3 protein: CATSRTALAGVRNEQFF. The DNA of the CDR3 is TGTGCCACCAGCAGGACCGCACTAGCGGGGGTGAGGAATGAGCAGTTCTTC.

This chain uses TRBV30 with TRBJ2-1; 9 bases match TRBD2. The germline V gene encodes CDR1 GTSNPN and CDR2 SVGIG (reference sequence). Trimming took 2 bases from V and 7 from J; bases not matched to a gene: 6. CDR3 length equals 14 residues. Here the CDR3 DNA reads TGTGCCTGGAGTTTCCTAGCGGGAATAAATGAGCAGTTCTTC. Translation: CAWSFLAGINEQFF.

V is TRBV6-2 or TRBV6-3 and J is TRBJ2-7, with TRBD1 identical over 7 bases. The germline gives CDR1 MNHEY, CDR2 SVGEGT. V lost 6 bases and J lost 7; bases outside the gene matches: 15. This CDR3 has 15 amino acids. The CDR3 sequence is CASSPGTVRRGEQYF. CDR3 coding DNA: TGTGCCAGCAGCCCTGGGACAGTCCGACGGGGTGAGCAGTACTTC.

The V and J genes are TRBV10-2 and TRBJ1-6, with D uncertain. Trimming cost V 9 bases and J 7 bases, with 13 bases left between them. This CDR3 is 13 amino acids long. Germline CDR1 WSHSY, CDR2 SAAADI. CDR3 amino acids: CASQRGFNSPLHF. The CDR3 nucleotides read TGCGCCAGTCAACGGGGTTTCAATTCACCCCTCCACTTT.

The chain uses TRBV4-3 and TRBJ1-2; D is perhaps TRBD1 (5 bases). Per germline, CDR1 LGHNA and CDR2 YSLEER. This CDR3 has 14 residues. V shed 0 bases and J shed 2 bases, with 7 bases lying between them. The CDR3 loop is CASSQDQGNYGYTF. Written as DNA, the CDR3 is TGCGCCAGCAGCCAAGACCAGGGAAACTATGGCTACACCTTC.

The V and J genes are TRBV5-1 and TRBJ1-1; the D gene is possibly TRBD1 (5 bases). V was cut by 1 base and J by 0 bases, with 25 bases left in between. CDR3 size: 20 residues. Germline V gives CDR1 SGHRS, CDR2 YFSETQ. In nucleotides, the CDR3 is TGCGCCAGCAGCTTGACCCACCTGAAGGACAAGCTAAAGATGAACACTGAAGCTTTCTTT. Translating gives CASSLTHLKDKLKMNTEAFF.

V usage is TRBV19 and J usage is TRBJ1-1; maybe TRBD1 (6 bases). CDR1 and CDR2 from the germline V gene are LNHDA and SQIVND (reference sequence). Trimming took 6 bases from V and 5 from J, leaving 16 bases between them. The CDR3 runs 14 residues. In DNA form, the CDR3 reads TGTGCCAGTAGGGGCAGGGGAGTAAAGACTGAAGCTTTCTTT. Protein sequence: CASRGRGVKTEAFF.

CDR3 loop: CASSTGSRTEAFF. The CDR3 bases are TGTGCCAGCAGCACAGGGAGTAGGACTGAAGCTTTCTTT. The gene calls are TRBV7-3 and TRBJ1-1, with D possibly TRBD1 on 6 matching bases. This CDR3 has 13 amino acids. Germline CDR1 and CDR2: SGHTA and FQGTGA. Trimming pared 5 bases from V and 5 bases from J, leaving 12 bases between.

This chain joins TRBV5-6 and TRBJ1-1; D perhaps matches TRBD1 (5 bases). Germline lookup yields CDR1 SGHDT and CDR2 YYEEEE. Trimming cost V 0 bases and J 8 bases, with 11 bases left between them. The length of the CDR3 is 13 residues. The CDR3 bases are TGTGCCAGCAGCTTGGAGAAGGGGATAGAAGCTTTCTTT. Its protein product is CASSLEKGIEAFF.

This chain links TRBV7-9 with TRBJ2-2; D might be TRBD1 (6 bases). From germline, CDR1 is SEHNR and CDR2 FQNEAQ (reference sequence). Trimming took off 8 bases at V and 6 bases at J, with 19 bases between the two ends. CDR3 size: 15 residues. Here the CDR3 reads CASPNREIPSGELFF. The CDR3, as DNA: TGTGCCAGCCCGAACAGGGAAATTCCCTCCGGGGAGCTGTTTTTT.

The chain combines TRBV6-2 or TRBV6-3 with TRBJ2-7; D unresolved. The ends were cut back, 2 bases at V and 3 bases at J, with 8 bases in the middle. The germline CDR1 and CDR2 sequences are MNHEY and SVGEGT. The CDR3 length is 13 residues. DNA for the CDR3: TGTGCCAGCAGTTACGGCCCTGTCTACGAGCAGTACTTC. Encoded protein: CASSYGPVYEQYF.

V is TRBV19 and J is TRBJ1-4; D is undetermined. Germline assignment: CDR1 LNHDA and CDR2 SQIVND (reference sequence). The ends were cut back, 5 bases at V and 8 bases at J, with 12 bases in the middle. This CDR3 is built from 13 residues. In nucleotides, the CDR3 is TGTGCCAGTAGTGGCAACCATCAGGAAAAACTGTTTTTT. Translation: CASSGNHQEKLFF.

The V gene is TRBV3-1 (or the pseudogene TRBV3-2), the J gene TRBJ2-3; D call uncertain. The CDR3 has 15 residues. Deletions cut 1 base from V and 0 bases from J, with 8 bases between. Per germline, CDR1 LGHDT and CDR2 YNNKEL (reference sequence). The CDR3 reads CASSQGMTSTDTQYF. The CDR3, as DNA: TGTGCCAGCAGCCAAGGCATGACTAGCACAGATACGCAGTATTTT.

The gene calls are TRBV14 and TRBJ1-4, with 8 positions matching TRBD1. CDR1 and CDR2 from the germline V gene are SGHDN and FVKESK. There are 16 residues in the CDR3. Trimming at V came to 4 bases and at J to 7 bases, leaving 11 bases not matched to a gene. CDR3: CASSRPLTGGAEKLFF. CDR3 sequence (DNA): TGTGCCAGCAGCCGCCCCTTAACAGGGGGGGCTGAAAAACTGTTTTTT. The variable domain in full, with the rest retrieved from reference TRBV14 and TRBJ1-4, is EAGVTQFPSHSVIEKGQTVTLRCDPISGHDNLYWYRRVMGKEIKFLLHFVKESKQDESGMPNNRFLAERTGGTYSTLKVQPAELEDSGVYFCASSRPLTGGAEKLFFGSGTQLSVL.

Only a few counts were recorded for this clone. The chain couples TRBV7-9 to TRBJ2-7; a possible D gene is TRBD2 (6 bases). The CDR3 is made up of 15 amino acids. V lost 5 bases and J 1 base, leaving 15 bases between the germline ends. From germline, CDR1 is SEHNR and CDR2 FQNEAQ (reference sequence). CDR3 coding DNA: TGTGCCAGCAGCCGCACGGGCGGGGAGTCCTACGAGCAGTACTTC. Translated: CASSRTGGESYEQYF.

This CDR3 reads CASRDRAVRPNTEAFF. The CDR3 nucleotides read TGTGCCAGTAGGGACAGGGCAGTACGTCCGAACACTGAAGCTTTCTTT. V and J are TRBV19 and TRBJ1-1; TRBD1 agrees at 8 bases. This CDR3 is built from 16 residues. V shed 6 bases, J shed 1 base, and the junction held 10 bases outside the gene matches. Germline V gene data show CDR1 as LNHDA and CDR2 as SQIVND (reference sequence).

This clone is a singleton in its sample. The rearrangement uses TRBV19 and TRBJ1-1, with a weak D call TRBD1 (6 bases). Trimming shortened V by 7 bases and J by 1 base, and 13 bases separated the two germline ends. Germline CDR1 and CDR2: LNHDA and SQIVND (reference sequence). CDR3 length equals 14 residues. The CDR3 DNA reads TGTGCCAGTATCCCTCAGACAGGGAACACTGAAGCTTTCTTT. Translated: CASIPQTGNTEAFF.

The chain joins TRBV18 to TRBJ2-3; no reliable D call. The V gene lost 1 base and the J gene lost 0 bases, with 8 bases spanning the gap. Germline-derived CDR1 and CDR2 are KGHSH and LQKENI. CDR3 length: 15 amino acids. CDR3 residues: CASSPREASTDTQYF. CDR3 nucleotides: TGTGCCAGCTCACCACGCGAGGCAAGCACAGATACGCAGTATTTT.

Points on this clone: The junction differs from germline at one of its ends, possibly a read error. The chain has TRBV27 and TRBJ1-3; 8 bases match TRBD1. CDR1 is MNHEY and CDR2 is SMNVEV in the germline V gene (reference sequence). This CDR3 is built from 16 residues. Written as DNA, the CDR3 is TGTGCCAGCAGTCTATCAGGGGGCCGAGGTGGAAACACCATATATTTT. Amino acids: CASSLSGGRGGNTIYF.

CDR3 sequence reads: CASTGTTYEQYF. The CDR3 DNA is TGTGCCAGCACCGGGACAACCTACGAGCAGTACTTC. The chain links TRBV7-9 to TRBJ2-7; a possible D gene is TRBD1 (6 bases). The CDR3 spans 12 residues. The germline V gene has CDR1 SEHNR and CDR2 FQNEAQ (reference sequence). V was trimmed by 7 bases and J by 2 bases, leaving 9 bases between them.